This TCR beta chain was sequenced for a study of blood T cells in healthy people across ages. The overall study: T cells yielded about one barcoded beta molecule per two cells through template switching. Regarding the study as a whole: Comparison with aged donors showed that long-lived donors had more naive CD4+ cells and higher diversity.

With 2 bases removed from V and 1 base from J, the gap between germline ends came to 8 bases. CDR1 and CDR2 (germline): SEHNR, FQNEAQ (reference sequence). The length of the CDR3 is 15 residues. No fewer than 5.5 micrograms of total RNA were isolated from every sample. Primers used in a second PCR of roughly 6 to 12 cycles were a sample-barcoded 5' primer and a J-beta primer mix. Individual samples furnished no less than 2.5 million CDR3-containing paired-end reads apiece. A single record per CDR3 protein comes from TCRdb applying MiXCR to the 5' RACE reads. This sample has 1.4 million or so distinct CDR3 sequences, with under 55% found just once. This clonotype was seen only a few times. Antigen specificity is unknown.

The genes are TRBV7-9 and TRBJ1-4; D not certain. Sample: blood. The clonotype originates from a young woman in good health. CDR3 sequence: CASSLLYGTNEKLFF. The CDR3 coding sequence is TGTGCCAGCAGCTTACTTTATGGAACTAATGAAAAACTGTTTTTT.